The T cell receptor beta chain described here comes from a study of cytomegalovirus exposure and HLA in healthy donors. Across the whole study: From HLA-typed donors, an early data release held tens of millions of unique TCRs. Overall study results and limits: Earlier analysis found most TCR beta V segments productive about 87% or about 30% of the time. Associated with cytomegalovirus, according to the listing, were 150 to 200 TCR beta chains. Reported performance of the classifier showed diagnosis of cytomegalovirus status with high specificity and sensitivity.

A word on this clone: Its antigen is currently unknown.

The germline gives CDR1 SQVTM, CDR2 ANQGSEA. The length of the CDR3 is 12 residues. The V gene lost 4 bases and the J gene lost 5 bases, with 8 bases spanning the gap. 13 Jbeta primers and 60 Vbeta primers were used for the PCR. Sequencing was performed with immunoSEQ multiplex PCR; in TCRdb, only in-frame clones are kept and a portion is missing. This sample has over 150,000 clones, with less than 85% found just once. Sequencing was done on a sample of PBMCs. The clonotype was recovered from a young man in good health and CMV-seronegative. This sequence joins TRBV29-1 and TRBJ2-2; D is perhaps TRBD2 (5 bases). The CDR3 coding sequence is TGCAGCGTTGGGTCGGGGACCGGGGAGCTGTTTTTT. It encodes CSVGSGTGELFF.